This T cell receptor (beta chain) was sequenced during a study of immune evolution from preneoplasia to lung adenocarcinoma. Across the study: HLA loss of heterozygosity: roughly 6.4% AIS, less than 18% MIA, more than 25% ADC, none AAH.

Patient tissue came from resections in Japan or China, 2014–2017. V was cut by 4 bases and J by 7 bases, with 13 bases left in between. The CDR3 is 13 residues long. CDR1 MDHEN and CDR2 SYDVKM come from the germline V gene. Details on this clone: Its target is not known.

Study-level results: Top clone share appeared to fall from AAH through AIS, MIA, adenocarcinoma. Compared with EGFR-mutant or double wild-type lesions, KRAS-mutant nodules were more clonal.

Assay used: immunoSEQ multiplex PCR; TCRdb lists only in-frame clones, some missing. Of about 3,700 clones listed, 82% are singletons. The sample comprised FFPE invasive lung adenocarcinoma tissue. This clonotype was obtained from a person aged 65-85 years with invasive lung adenocarcinoma. The chain carries TRBV28 and TRBJ2-5; tentatively, D is TRBD2 (6 bases). CDR3 DNA: TGTGCCAGCAGTTCCGCGGGGCGGGGGACCCAGTACTTC. Translation gives CASSSAGRGTQYF.